This is a list of T cell receptor beta chains from one sample in a study of OX40 agonist ivuxolimab in advanced cancers. Libraries were prepared by immunoSEQ multiplex PCR; TCRdb keeps only in-frame clonotypes and omits some of them. In the table there are around 60,000 clones, roughly 80% of which are singletons. Here the sequenced sample was CD4+ or CD8+ T cells sorted from blood, taken in a trial of the OX40 agonist ivuxolimab. These receptors were obtained from an adult with an advanced solid tumor such as melanoma, head and neck, liver or kidney cancer. Both conserved end residues are part of each CDR3. D genes are given only for firm matches.

j_call d_call v_call cdr3_length cdr3_aa
TRBJ2-6 TRBD2 TRBV4-1 15 CASSQGLAGANVLTF
TRBJ2-7 . TRBV5-1 13 CASSPGMVYEQYF
TRBJ2-7 . TRBV5-5 14 CASSPDGGRIEQYF
TRBJ2-3 TRBD2 TRBV9 16 CASSVESGRGTDTQYF
TRBJ1-4 . TRBV2 13 CASKGSPFEKLFF
TRBJ1-6 TRBD1 TRBV10-1 14 CASSRDRGNSPLHF
TRBJ1-1 TRBD1 TRBV19 19 CASSIPTSDRGDGNTEAFF
TRBJ2-7 TRBD1 TRBV2 14 CASSEGTGSYEQYF
TRBJ2-6 TRBD2 TRBV28 18 CASSYQREPGRGANVLTF
TRBJ1-3 . TRBV4-2 17 CASSQDRGSDSGNTIYF
TRBJ1-4 . TRBV19 14 CASSIDTGVEKLFF
TRBJ1-2 . TRBV10-3 17 CAISESNQGSDNYGYTF